This T cell receptor beta chain was found in a study of CD8+ T cells in alopecia areata listed by TCRdb under 2018. For the study in its entirety: The treated patients took part in an open-label pilot trial in which moderate-to-severe alopecia areata was treated with oral tofacitinib at 5 to 10 mg twice daily. On the human side, TCRbeta sequencing was run on scalp tissue and on sorted CD4+ and CD8+ peripheral blood T cells from healthy controls and from alopecia areata patients with either patchy or totalis/universalis disease. Biopsies were taken from tofacitinib-treated patients at baseline and again at 4 and 24 weeks into treatment, and several of those patients also had a later scalp biopsy. For the treated patients, the SALT score, which quantifies what percentage of scalp surface area is affected, served as the measure of disease severity. Scalp clonality was compared across normal scalp (n=4), patchy alopecia areata scalp (n=8), and alopecia totalis/universalis scalp (n=8). Patients received tofacitinib for 6 to 18 months and were then followed off drug for 6 months to check for delayed response and recurrence. The study used high-throughput TCRbeta sequencing to examine T cell clonal expansion in alopecia areata, in both the C3H/HeJ mouse model and human patients. RNA was extracted with the PAXgene miRNA kit for fixed scalp, the miRNeasy kit for PBMCs, and the RNeasy kit for mouse skin. TCRbeta CDR3 regions were amplified by immunoSEQ multiplex PCR using 35 Vbeta forward and 13 Jbeta reverse primers.

The cysteine opens and the phenylalanine closes a CDR3 of 11 amino acids. Kept here is only the CDR3 DNA, which spans 33 bases and is read in frame from base 1. At the junction V is shortened by 8 bases and J by 5 bases, with 9 bases in between. In the germline V gene (reference sequence), CDR1 corresponds to GTSNPN and CDR2 to SVGIG. A remark on this clone: Its antigen is unknown. Per-base qualities were not stored, and no clone one base away is much larger.

Overall results and qualifications from the work: TCR sequences shared between patients were less clear than in mice, possibly partly because of HLA diversity in the patient population. Lesional scalp, especially in alopecia totalis/universalis, showed higher clonality and more expanded CD8+ clones than normal scalp, suggesting antigenic drive. Because the treated cohort was small and included a single nonresponder, larger studies are needed to assess links between baseline CD8+ expansion and response. Tofacitinib significantly lowered scalp clonality and the number of expanded CD8+ clones among the top 100 scalp clones. Many expanded lesional clones were found to persist in scalp and blood during tofacitinib treatment, and relapse after treatment cessation may be partly explained by this persistence. Scalp TCR repertoire analysis is complicated because resident alphabeta T cells in normal human skin are also sequenced, whereas mouse skin is dominated by gammadelta T cells.

The sample's time point, from its label and the paper: around 4 weeks on oral tofacitinib. The treatment or condition label of this sample denotes: oral pan-JAK inhibitor, 5-10 mg twice daily. Peripheral blood and lesional scalp punch biopsies were obtained from patients with alopecia areata. PBMCs were isolated by density centrifugation and stained for CD3, CD4 and CD8, after which CD4+ and CD8+ T cells were sorted on a FACSAria. The method was the immunoSEQ multiplex PCR assay. RNA was extracted from all samples and reverse transcribed into cDNA, which served as template for TCR sequencing. SuperScript III was used for first-strand cDNA synthesis, primed with a 2:1 mix of oligo-dT and random hexamers. A synthetic immune receptor repertoire was used to gauge amplification bias, and whatever bias remained was removed computationally. As for how the authors treated the data: Raw reads were preprocessed to remove errors, and CDR3 was defined according to IMGT conventions as the region from the conserved cysteine to phenylalanine. Clonality was computed by normalizing Shannon entropy by log2 of the number of productive unique TCRs and subtracting the result from 1. Whether scalp clones were CD4 or CD8 was inferred by matching scalp TCRbeta sequences against CD4 and CD8 repertoires sorted from blood. Held by TCRdb, this immuneACCESS table contains in-frame sequences only and omits some clones. Under half of the omission traces to an unresolved V gene where checked; the cause of the rest is unknown. V, J and clone size were drawn from that table, and D and trimming were deduced from the DNA. This sample gives 200,000 to 250,000 clones in total; under 70% of them show up just once. The top ten clonotypes cover more than 3.5% of the sample.

The chain couples TRBV30 to TRBJ2-2; the D gene is not confidently resolved. Sequencing was performed on CD4+ T cells sorted from blood, taken at week 4, from a patient treated with tofacitinib. This TCR was recovered from a human donor with alopecia areata. CDR3 reads: CAAVSTGELFF. The sequence in DNA is TGTGCCGCGGTCTCTACCGGGGAGCTGTTTTTT.